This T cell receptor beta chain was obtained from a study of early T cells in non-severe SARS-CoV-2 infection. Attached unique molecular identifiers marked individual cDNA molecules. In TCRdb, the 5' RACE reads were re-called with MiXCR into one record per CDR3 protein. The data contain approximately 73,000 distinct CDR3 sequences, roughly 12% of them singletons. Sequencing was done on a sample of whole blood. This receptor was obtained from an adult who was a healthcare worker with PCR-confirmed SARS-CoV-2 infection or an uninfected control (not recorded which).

The DNA of the CDR3 is TGCAGCGCCCGTACCGCCAACTATGGCTACACCTTC. It yields the protein CSARTANYGYTF. This chain uses TRBV29-1 with TRBJ1-2; D gene unclear. The CDR3 covers 12 residues. Trimming pared 7 bases from V and 2 bases from J, leaving 11 bases between. CDR1 SQVTM and CDR2 ANQGSEA come from the germline V gene. The full variable domain, with the rest looked up from reference TRBV29-1 and TRBJ1-2, is SAVISQKPSRDICQRGTSLTIQCQVDSQVTMMFWYRQQPGQSLTLIATANQGSEATYESGFVIDKFPISRPNLTFSTLTVSNMSPEDSSIYLCSARTANYGYTFGSGTRLTVV.